Sequencing of this T cell receptor beta chain was carried out in a study of shared clonotypes between healthy human individuals. The wider study: CD4 naive and CD4 memory each took three plates per donor, while CD8 naive took two and CD8 memory one.

Turning to this clone: The antigen is not known.

General study findings and limits: Sorted-subset sequencing was shown by rarefaction to be incomplete despite large depth. Since donors were few, the genetic and exposure-history diversity represented was limited.

Clones were sequenced by immunoSEQ multiplex PCR, and TCRdb holds only the in-frame ones, with some missing. Here the sample spans 2 million to 2.5 million clones, under 97% being singletons. Sequenced sample: naive CD4+ T cells sorted from blood. This sample's subset: CD45RA+ positively selected. This TCR was recovered from a man between 18 and 29 years old in good health.

CDR3 residues: CASSLDPSGKNIQYF. CDR3 sequence (DNA): TGCGCCAGCAGCTTGGATCCTAGCGGTAAAAACATTCAGTACTTC. V and J are TRBV5-1 and TRBJ2-4, with 7 nucleotides matching TRBD2. V dropped 0 bases and J dropped 4; count of bases not matched to a gene: 4. This CDR3 has 15 amino acids. Per the germline V gene, CDR1 is SGHRS and CDR2 is YFSETQ.